The 26 T cell receptor beta chains listed next were all sequenced from one sample in a study of blood T cell repertoires in COVID-19. Produced via immunoSEQ multiplex PCR; TCRdb's table is partial and in-frame only. The sample holds under 200,000 clones, roughly 89% seen once. Material for sequencing was peripheral blood. All receptors derive from a woman aged 70-85 years with COVID-19, enrolled during active disease.

The CDR3 DNA reads as TGCGCCAGCAGCACACCGGGGGGTGAAAAACTGTTTTTT. Its translation is CASSTPGGEKLFF. V gene TRBV5-1 combines with J gene TRBJ1-4; perhaps TRBD1 as D (5 bases). In germline, CDR1 is SGHRS, CDR2 YFSETQ. V was trimmed by 4 bases and J by 7 bases, leaving 11 bases between them. The CDR3 covers 13 residues.

The chain uses TRBV18 and TRBJ1-1, with 8 bases lining up with TRBD1. The V gene's germline CDR1 is KGHSH and CDR2 LQKENI. CDR3 length: 16 residues. V gave up 0 bases and J gave up 5 bases; unmatched junction bases: 8. For the CDR3, the DNA is TGTGCCAGCTCACCACCGAATAGACAGGGGTATACTGAAGCTTTCTTT. Translated: CASSPPNRQGYTEAFF. Complete variable domain (other parts from reference TRBV18 and TRBJ1-1): NAGVMQNPRHLVRRRGQEARLRCSPMKGHSHVYWYRQLPEEGLKFMVYLQKENIIDESGMPKERFSAEFPKEGPSILRIQQVVRGDSAAYFCASSPPNRQGYTEAFFGQGTRLTVV.

This chain uses TRBV5-1 with TRBJ2-6; D unclear. Germline V gene data show CDR1 as SGHRS and CDR2 as YFSETQ. Deletions cut 7 bases from V and 0 bases from J, with 5 bases between. The CDR3 is made up of 13 amino acids. The CDR3 nucleotides read TGCGCCAGCCGCGGCTCTGGGGCCAACGTCCTGACTTTC. This codes for CASRGSGANVLTF.

The chain recombines TRBV6-5 with TRBJ1-2, with D maybe TRBD1 (6 bases). V lost 8 bases to trimming and J lost 3 bases, with 13 bases between them. From germline, CDR1 is MNHEY and CDR2 SVGAGI. This CDR3 has 13 amino acids. CDR3 in amino acids: CASAGGGHYGYTF. The CDR3, as DNA: TGTGCCAGCGCCGGGGGGGGGCACTATGGCTACACCTTC.

This clone came up a few times. CDR3 nucleotide sequence: TGTGCCAGCAGCCAAGGATCAGCTGAAGCTTTCTTT. Translation gives CASSQGSAEAFF. The chain has TRBV3-1 (or the pseudogene TRBV3-2) and TRBJ1-1; no clear D gene. Germline V CDR1 and CDR2: LGHDT, YNNKEL (reference sequence). The CDR3 covers 12 residues. The V gene lost 1 base and the J gene lost 6 bases, with 6 bases spanning the gap.

CDR3 DNA: TGTGCCAGCAGCAAATCCCCGTCCCCCGATACGCAGTATTTT. Translation: CASSKSPSPDTQYF. The rearrangement joins TRBV6-2 or TRBV6-3 to TRBJ2-3; D unclear. CDR1 is MNHEY and CDR2 is SVGEGT in the germline V gene. This CDR3 contains 14 residues. The germline V and J ends were trimmed by 6 bases and 6 bases, with 16 bases remaining between them.

V usage is TRBV4-1 and J usage is TRBJ2-2; 9 nucleotides line up with TRBD1. Trimming at V came to 6 bases and at J to 7 bases, leaving 6 bases not matched to a gene. The germline gives CDR1 MGHRA, CDR2 YSYEKL. This CDR3 is 14 amino acids long. The CDR3 here is CASRGQGSGGELFF. The CDR3 DNA reads TGCGCCAGCAGGGGACAGGGAAGTGGCGGGGAGCTGTTTTTT.

On this clone itself: The same CDR3 is also encoded by other DNA sequences in this sample. The rearrangement joins TRBV28 to TRBJ1-2; 7 bases are shared with TRBD1. Germline assignment: CDR1 MDHEN and CDR2 SYDVKM. This CDR3 contains 13 residues. V lost 6 bases and J lost 0; bases outside the gene matches: 1. The CDR3 loop reads CASRGTANYGYTF. The CDR3 DNA reads TGTGCCAGCAGGGGGACAGCTAACTATGGCTACACCTTC.

The genes are TRBV27 and TRBJ2-7, with TRBD1 matching 8 bases. The V gene end was trimmed by 2 bases and the J gene end by 3 bases; junction bases not matched to a gene: 6. The CDR3 is 15 amino acids. Germline V gene lookup returns CDR1 MNHEY and CDR2 SMNVEV (reference sequence). For the CDR3, the DNA is TGTGCCAGCAGTTTAAAGGCAGGGGGCATCTACGAGCAGTACTTC. Translated, it gives CASSLKAGGIYEQYF.

This sequence joins TRBV4-2 and TRBJ2-2, with 13 bases aligning to TRBD2. The CDR3 extends over 18 amino acids. Germline CDR1 reads LGHNA; CDR2 reads YNFKEQ. V was clipped by 4 bases and J by 1 base; unmatched bases: 6. The CDR3 coding sequence is TGTGCCAGCAGCCTCCCCGGGACTAGCGGGGAGAACACCGGGGAGCTGTTTTTT. Its protein is CASSLPGTSGENTGELFF.

In this sample, this clone turned up a few times. The chain combines TRBV5-1 with TRBJ1-6, with D possibly being TRBD1 (5 bases). The V and J ends lost 0 bases and 7 bases respectively, with 11 bases between them. Germline V gene data show CDR1 as SGHRS and CDR2 as YFSETQ. The length of the CDR3 is 15 residues. The CDR3 sequence is CASSLAQTENSPLHF. In DNA form, the CDR3 reads TGCGCCAGCAGCTTGGCCCAGACAGAAAATTCACCCCTCCACTTT. Combining the CDR3 with reference TRBV5-1 and TRBJ1-6 gives the whole variable domain KAGVTQTPRYLIKTRGQQVTLSCSPISGHRSVSWYQQTPGQGLQFLFEYFSETQRNKGNFPGRFSGRQFSNSRSEMNVSTLELGDSALYLCASSLAQTENSPLHFGNGTRLTVT.

This chain uses TRBV4-1 with TRBJ1-1, with D perhaps TRBD1 (6 bases). The CDR3 is 16 amino acids. V was pared by 2 bases and J by 6 bases, with 19 bases between. Germline V gives CDR1 MGHRA, CDR2 YSYEKL. In DNA form, the CDR3 reads TGCGCCAGCAGCCAACCGGGCACAGGGTTTCAGGCTGAAGCTTTCTTT. Translated, it gives CASSQPGTGFQAEAFF.

The rearrangement joins TRBV7-9 to TRBJ2-3; D perhaps matches TRBD2 (5 bases). The germline gives CDR1 SEHNR, CDR2 FQNEAQ (reference sequence). The CDR3 length is 14 residues. Trimming removed 5 bases at V and 3 bases at J, with 12 bases between. The CDR3 bases are TGTGCCAGCAGCCAGGAGGTTCGGACAGATACGCAGTATTTT. Translated, it gives CASSQEVRTDTQYF.

The chain is built from TRBV9 and TRBJ1-3; D gene uncertain. The ends were cut back, 0 bases at V and 6 bases at J, with 4 bases in the middle. Germline V gives CDR1 SGDLS, CDR2 YYNGEE. The CDR3 spans 12 residues. CDR3 DNA sequence: TGTGCCAGCAGCGTAGTAGAAAACACCATATATTTT. Its protein is CASSVVENTIYF.

This clone was detected only once. This sequence joins TRBV24-1 and TRBJ1-5, with D uncertain. The CDR3 is 14 amino acids. CDR1 KGHDR and CDR2 SFDVKD come from the germline V gene. The ends were cut back, 4 bases at V and 9 bases at J, with 15 bases in the middle. The CDR3 DNA follows: TGTGCCACCAGTGACCTAAGCGGGGAGGGGCCCCAGCATTTT. This translates into CATSDLSGEGPQHF.

V gene TRBV27 combines with J gene TRBJ1-6; TRBD1 agrees at 9 bases. CDR3 size: 15 residues. The germline V gene encodes CDR1 MNHEY and CDR2 SMNVEV (reference sequence). V was pared by 5 bases and J by 8 bases, with 7 bases of the junction left unmatched. This CDR3 reads CASSPGQGLYSPLHF. In DNA form, the CDR3 reads TGTGCCAGCAGTCCGGGACAGGGTCTCTATTCACCCCTCCACTTT.

This chain connects TRBV2 to TRBJ1-2; the match to TRBD1 covers 8 bases. Germline CDR1 SNHLY, CDR2 FYNNEI. CDR3 length: 13 amino acids. V dropped 4 bases and J dropped 7; count of bases not matched to a gene: 5. This chain's CDR3 is CASSGQGLAGYTF. In DNA form, the CDR3 reads TGTGCCAGCAGTGGACAGGGGTTGGCTGGCTACACCTTC.

This rearrangement joins TRBV27 to TRBJ1-6; no reliable D call. Germline assignment: CDR1 MNHEY and CDR2 SMNVEV (reference sequence). V lost 5 bases and J 8 bases, leaving 16 bases between the germline ends. The CDR3 length is 15 residues. This chain's CDR3 is CASSLTPGGYSPLHF. The CDR3 coding sequence is TGTGCCAGCAGTCTGACGCCGGGAGGTTATTCACCCCTCCACTTT.

This clone occurred a few times. The chain links TRBV7-2 to TRBJ2-3; tentative D call: TRBD1 (5 bases). Germline loops: CDR1 SGHTA, CDR2 FQGNSA. V lost 0 bases and J 3 bases, leaving 10 bases between the germline ends. This CDR3 has 15 amino acids. CDR3: CASSLAARVTDTQYF. The CDR3 region has the DNA TGTGCCAGCAGCTTAGCGGCCAGGGTAACAGATACGCAGTATTTT.

The chain combines TRBV9 with TRBJ2-4; 9 bases match TRBD1. Trimming cost V 4 bases and J 0 bases; bases outside gene matches: 5. The germline gives CDR1 SGDLS, CDR2 YYNGEE. This CDR3 has 16 residues. The CDR3: CASSLTGGLAKNIQYF. The CDR3 DNA follows: TGTGCCAGCAGCCTTACAGGGGGCCTAGCCAAAAACATTCAGTACTTC.

J is TRBJ1-1 and V is TRBV7-3; tentatively, D is TRBD1 (6 bases). The CDR3 runs 13 residues. Germline CDR1 reads SGHTA; CDR2 reads FQGTGA. Trimming pared 5 bases from V and 1 base from J, leaving 8 bases between. The DNA of the CDR3 is TGTGCCAGCAGCCCCAGGGGGAACACTGAAGCTTTCTTT. Its protein is CASSPRGNTEAFF.

This clone was seen a single time. The same CDR3 also results from other DNA sequences found in this sample. J is TRBJ2-3 and V is TRBV15, with D perhaps matching TRBD1 (5 bases). In germline, CDR1 is LNHNV, CDR2 YYDKDF (reference sequence). This CDR3 is built from 15 residues. Trimming took off 0 bases at V and 3 bases at J, with 10 bases between the two ends. As DNA, the CDR3 is TGTGCCACCAGCAGAGATTATGCAGGGACAGATACGCAGTATTTT. As protein: CATSRDYAGTDTQYF.

The rearrangement joins TRBV27 to TRBJ1-1; the D is unclear. The CDR3 consists of 14 residues. Germline V gene sequence: CDR1 MNHEY, CDR2 SMNVEV (reference sequence). V was pared by 7 bases and J by 0 bases, with 12 bases between. CDR3 sequence reads: CASTPRGMNTEAFF. Here the CDR3 DNA reads TGTGCCAGCACCCCGCGAGGAATGAACACTGAAGCTTTCTTT.

In its sample, this clone was seen once. The chain links TRBV24-1 to TRBJ2-1, with 10 bases aligning to TRBD2. This CDR3 region has 13 residues. Germline CDR1 KGHDR, CDR2 SFDVKD. Losses at the gene ends were 10 bases for V and 3 bases for J; bases not matched to a gene: 2. The CDR3 DNA sequence: TGTGCCACAAGCGGGGGGGGCTACAATGAGCAGTTCTTC. Amino acids: CATSGGGYNEQFF.

The chain is built from TRBV11-2 and TRBJ2-1, with D hard to call. Trimming pared 3 bases from V and 2 bases from J, leaving 14 bases between. This CDR3 comprises 16 residues. The germline V gene encodes CDR1 SGHAT and CDR2 FQNNGV. The CDR3 DNA follows: TGTGCCAGCAGCTTTTCTACGGGTAACGCCTACAATGAGCAGTTCTTC. It codes for CASSFSTGNAYNEQFF.

The V and J genes are TRBV30 and TRBJ1-5; the match to TRBD1 covers 8 bases. The CDR3 contains 16 residues. Germline CDR1 reads GTSNPN; CDR2 reads SVGIG (reference sequence). Trimming at V came to 2 bases and at J to 0 bases, leaving 6 bases not matched to a gene. CDR3 in DNA: TGTGCCTGGAGTAATACAGGGGGGAATAGCAATCAGCCCCAGCATTTT. Translating gives CAWSNTGGNSNQPQHF.